This is a list of T cell receptor beta chains from one sample in a study of blood T cell repertoires in COVID-19. Method: immunoSEQ multiplex PCR; TCRdb's copy keeps in-frame clones and lacks some. The sample records 250,000 to 350,000 clones, about 89% being singletons. The sequencing sample was made of peripheral blood. The receptor source for this set is a woman aged 50 to 60 who had recovered from COVID-19. Each CDR3 is given with its conserved first and last residue.

j_call | v_call | cdr3_aa
TRBJ2-1 | TRBV13 | CASTPTGTTKDEQFF
TRBJ1-1 | TRBV18 | CASSRGQSNTEAFF
TRBJ2-6 | TRBV4-3 | CASSQEQGSGANVLTF
TRBJ1-1 | TRBV2 | CASSLGQMNTEAFF
TRBJ2-2 | TRBV28 | CASSLSPGGRTGELFF
TRBJ2-7 | TRBV10-1 | CASRKTGAPYEQYF
TRBJ1-6 | TRBV5-1 | CASSLAGRGSPLHF
TRBJ2-7 | TRBV12-3/TRBV12-4 | CASSTVAEQYF
TRBJ2-5 | TRBV28 | CASSLGPEETQYF
TRBJ2-7 | TRBV9 | CASSVDPEADSYEQYF
TRBJ2-2 | TRBV7-2 | CASSQTLAGVGTGELFF
TRBJ2-6 | TRBV4-1 | CASSQPGLGAGGANVLTF
TRBJ1-1 | TRBV10-3 | CAISEPTGTGPNTEAFF
TRBJ2-3 | TRBV24-1 | CATSDFGTSGGRGVGTDTQYF
TRBJ2-3 | TRBV6-5 | CASGFSGDLDTQYF
TRBJ2-6 | TRBV18 | CASSPLGRGLSGANVLTF
TRBJ2-1 | TRBV7-2 | CASSLIGRGEQFF
TRBJ1-5 | TRBV30 | CAWGQGRLGPQHF
TRBJ2-1 | TRBV5-4 | CASSWGLGNNEQFF
TRBJ1-2 | TRBV27 | CASSSRGLNYGYTF